This T cell receptor (beta chain) was sequenced for a study of blood T cell repertoires in COVID-19. Study-level background: Samples taken during acute and convalescent COVID-19 were collected in the United States, Italy and Spain. In each case, the material was cDNA or gDNA derived from T cells, B-cell-depleted T cells, or PBMCs.

The CDR3 has 17 residues. Germline V gives CDR1 LGHNA, CDR2 YSLEER. Trimming pared 2 bases from V and 0 bases from J, leaving 13 bases between. Per the authors' pipeline: How many nucleated cells were present was estimated from reference gene primer amplification. Clones were read by immunoSEQ multiplex PCR, and TCRdb kept only the in-frame ones, dropping some. That table is the source of V, J and clone size, and D and trimming were worked out from the DNA. Here the sample spans about 75,000 clones, about four fifths being singletons. This sequence joins TRBV4-3 and TRBJ1-4; possibly TRBD1 for D (5 bases). The receptor was isolated from a woman of 80 years or more with active or convalescent COVID-19. Sequencing was done on a sample of peripheral blood. DNA for the CDR3: TGCGCCAGCAGCCAACAGGGTCTCCGTTCAACTAATGAAAAACTGTTTTTT. Its protein product is CASSQQGLRSTNEKLFF.